This T cell receptor beta chain was recorded in a study of cytomegalovirus exposure and HLA in healthy donors. Study-level results: There were reportedly fewer N-insertions in an Asian-associated ancestry cluster than the roughly 610-donor mean, in a later analysis. The study assumed roughly uniform donor sequencing depth for presence/absence analyses. Later analysis placed DRB1 highest and HLA-C lowest in TCR association rates, which differed by HLA locus. A missense variant in DCLRE1C was later tied to TCR beta V- and J-gene trimming.

This clone was counted only a few times. The target antigen is unknown. The germline V and J ends were trimmed by 0 bases and 7 bases, with 13 bases remaining between them. The CDR3 contains 14 residues. CDR1 is KGHSH and CDR2 is LQKENI in the germline V gene. The PCR made use of 60 Vbeta and 13 Jbeta primers. Produced via immunoSEQ multiplex PCR; TCRdb's table is partial and in-frame only. Here the sample spans under 200,000 clones, roughly 80% being singletons. J is TRBJ2-7 and V is TRBV18; TRBD1 might be the D (5 bases). Input material: PBMCs. This sequence originates from a man in his forties or fifties in good health and CMV-seronegative. The CDR3 region has the DNA TGTGCCAGCTCACCACCGCGCAGGGTTGAAGAGCAGTACTTC. Translating gives CASSPPRRVEEQYF.